This TCR beta chain originates from a study of blood T cell repertoires in COVID-19. About the study: PBMCs, B-cell-depleted T cells, or T cells provided the cDNA or gDNA that made up the material.

Measured with immunoSEQ multiplex PCR; TCRdb has only the in-frame clones, and not every one. The sample includes tens of thousands of clones, about 86% of them seen just once. V was clipped by 0 bases and J by 7 bases, with 10 bases between them. This CDR3 comprises 15 residues. Germline-derived CDR1 and CDR2 are LGHNA and YNFKEQ. The chain combines TRBV4-2 with TRBJ1-6; no clear D gene. What was sequenced was peripheral blood. This TCR was sampled from a man in his 60s with acute or convalescent COVID-19. In nucleotides, the CDR3 is TGTGCCAGCAGCCAAGATCGAGGTTTCAATTCACCCCTCCACTTT. Amino acid sequence: CASSQDRGFNSPLHF.